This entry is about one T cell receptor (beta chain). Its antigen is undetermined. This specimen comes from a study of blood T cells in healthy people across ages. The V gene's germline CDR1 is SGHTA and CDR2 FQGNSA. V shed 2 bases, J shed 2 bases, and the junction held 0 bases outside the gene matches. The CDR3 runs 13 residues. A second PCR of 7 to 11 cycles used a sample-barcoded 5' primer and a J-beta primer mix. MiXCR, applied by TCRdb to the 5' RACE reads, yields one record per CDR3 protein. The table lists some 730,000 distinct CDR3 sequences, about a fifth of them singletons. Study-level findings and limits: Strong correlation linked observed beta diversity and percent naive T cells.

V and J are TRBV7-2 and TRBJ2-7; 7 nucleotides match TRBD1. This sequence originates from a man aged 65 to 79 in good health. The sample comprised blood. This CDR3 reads CASSLTGAYEQYV. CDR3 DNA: TGTGCCAGCAGCTTAACAGGGGCCTACGAGCAGTACGTC.